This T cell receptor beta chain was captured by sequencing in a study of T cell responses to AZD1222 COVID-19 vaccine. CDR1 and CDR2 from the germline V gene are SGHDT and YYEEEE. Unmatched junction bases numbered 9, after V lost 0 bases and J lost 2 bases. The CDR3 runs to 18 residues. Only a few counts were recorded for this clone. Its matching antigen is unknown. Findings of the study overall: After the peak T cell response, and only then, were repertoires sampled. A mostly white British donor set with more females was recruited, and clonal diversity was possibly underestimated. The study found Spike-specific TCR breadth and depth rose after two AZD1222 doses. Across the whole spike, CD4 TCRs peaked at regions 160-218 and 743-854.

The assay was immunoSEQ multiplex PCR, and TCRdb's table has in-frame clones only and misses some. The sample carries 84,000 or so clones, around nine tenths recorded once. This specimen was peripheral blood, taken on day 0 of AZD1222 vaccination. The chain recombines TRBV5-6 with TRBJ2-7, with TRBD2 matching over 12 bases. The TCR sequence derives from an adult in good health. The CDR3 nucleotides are TGTGCCAGCAGCTTGGTCGGTTGGACTAGCGGGACTCCCTACGAGCAGTACTTC. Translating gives CASSLVGWTSGTPYEQYF.